Shown below are 17 T cell receptor beta chains from a single sample sequenced in a study of post-analysis software for immune sequencing data. The TCR beta cDNA libraries contained unique molecular identifiers. TCRdb reprocessed the PCR reads with MiXCR, giving one entry per CDR3 protein. The profile shows about 770,000 distinct CDR3 sequences, just over 45% of them singletons. General study points: About five TRBV segments occurring more often in patients than controls included TRBV5-6, TRBV5-1 and TRBV20-1.

These receptors lack a known antigen. Sequenced material: blood. Receptors originate from a girl aged 10-17 years with multiple sclerosis.

The chain has TRBV14 and TRBJ1-2, with no clear D. The CDR3 sequence is 12 residues long. Between the trimmed V and J ends, which lost 1 base and 9 bases, there was a span of 9 bases. CDR1 and CDR2 (germline): SGHDN, FVKESK. The CDR3 reads CASSQVGVRYTF. The CDR3, as DNA: TGTGCCAGCAGCCAAGTGGGCGTACGCTACACCTTC. The whole variable domain, filled in from reference TRBV14 and TRBJ1-2, reads EAGVTQFPSHSVIEKGQTVTLRCDPISGHDNLYWYRRVMGKEIKFLLHFVKESKQDESGMPNNRFLAERTGGTYSTLKVQPAELEDSGVYFCASSQVGVRYTFGSGTRLTVV.

The chain is built from TRBV12-3 or TRBV12-4 and TRBJ2-7; a possible D gene is TRBD1 (5 bases). The CDR3 is 16 amino acids. The V and J ends lost 11 bases and 4 bases respectively, with 27 bases between them. CDR3 sequence reads: CASPSKSSGSWYEQYF. CDR3 bases: TGTGCCTCCCCCTCTAAGAGTTCAGGGTCGTGGTACGAGCAGTACTTC.

This clonotype was recorded a few times. The chain carries TRBV6-6 and TRBJ2-1; the D call may be TRBD1 or TRBD2 (6 bases each). Trimming pared 9 bases from V and 7 bases from J, leaving 25 bases between. Germline-derived CDR1 and CDR2 are MNHNY and SVGAGI (reference sequence). This CDR3 contains 16 residues. The CDR3 here is CASRGAGGDIRNEQFF. As DNA, the CDR3 is TGTGCCAGTAGAGGTGCGGGCGGGGACATACGGAATGAGCAGTTCTTC.

J is TRBJ2-5 and V is TRBV29-1; D is ambiguous. Germline values: CDR1 SQVTM, CDR2 ANQGSEA. CDR3 length equals 11 residues. Trimming cost V 6 bases and J 5 bases, with 10 bases left between them. The CDR3 DNA follows: TGCAGCGTAGCACTCGGGGAGACCCAGTACTTC. As protein: CSVALGETQYF.

This clonotype appeared many times. DNA for the CDR3: TGTGCCAGCAGTTTGCGGGGAACTGAAGCTTTCTTT. Residues: CASSLRGTEAFF. The rearrangement joins TRBV27 to TRBJ1-1, with D unclear. V was cut by 3 bases and J by 5 bases, with 7 bases left in between. The germline CDR1 and CDR2 sequences are MNHEY and SMNVEV (reference sequence). The CDR3 extends over 12 amino acids.

This clonotype was picked up a small number of times. This chain joins TRBV5-6 and TRBJ2-7, with 7 bases that match TRBD2. V was clipped by 2 bases and J by 3 bases; unmatched bases: 8. The CDR3 runs 15 residues. Germline CDR1 SGHDT, CDR2 YYEEEE. CDR3 DNA sequence: TGTGCCAGCAGCTTCGCCGGGACTACCTTCTACGAGCAGTACTTC. It is translated as CASSFAGTTFYEQYF.

The chain links TRBV7-2 to TRBJ2-3; D perhaps matches TRBD2 (6 bases). V was clipped by 6 bases and J by 0 bases, with 13 bases between them. The CDR3 has 15 amino acids. Germline-derived CDR1 and CDR2 are SGHTA and FQGNSA. DNA of the CDR3: TGTGCCAGCAGTCAGCTAGCGATTAGCACAGATACGCAGTATTTT. Encoded protein: CASSQLAISTDTQYF.

The chain employs TRBV10-3 and TRBJ2-7; the match to TRBD2 covers 10 bases. The V gene's germline CDR1 is ENHRY and CDR2 SYGVKD. The CDR3 sequence is 16 residues long. The junction had 10 bases not matched to a gene; V was cut back by 3 bases and J by 5 bases. As DNA, the CDR3 is TGTGCCATCAGTGATCACGCAGGAGCGGGAGGGAACGAGCAGTACTTC. This encodes CAISDHAGAGGNEQYF.

The V call is TRBV4-3, the J call TRBJ2-3; no reliable D call. CDR1 is LGHNA, CDR2 YSLEER, per germline. CDR3 size: 15 residues. Trimming took off 0 bases at V and 0 bases at J, with 7 bases between the two ends. In DNA form, the CDR3 reads TGCGCCAGCAGCCAAGAATTAGTAAGCACAGATACGCAGTATTTT. Its translation is CASSQELVSTDTQYF.

This CDR3 is CASSSAGVRGQYF. The CDR3 DNA sequence: TGTGCCAGCAGCAGCGCGGGGGTGAGGGGGCAGTATTTT. The chain combines TRBV7-2 with TRBJ2-3, with 7 bases identical to TRBD2. Germline loops: CDR1 SGHTA, CDR2 FQGNSA. The ends lost 5 bases at V and 11 bases at J; junction bases unmatched: 10. The CDR3 runs to 13 residues.

The genes are TRBV7-2 and TRBJ2-3, with TRBD2 matching over 10 bases. V trimming: 5 bases; J trimming: 4 bases; junction bases outside the gene matches: 12. CDR3 length: 17 amino acids. CDR1 is SGHTA, CDR2 FQGNSA, per germline. In DNA, the CDR3 is TGTGCCAGCAGCCTCGGACTAGCGGCTGCTGGGGCAGATACGCAGTATTTT. Its translation: CASSLGLAAAGADTQYF. The full variable domain, rest sourced from reference TRBV7-2 and TRBJ2-3, is GAGVSQSPSNKVTEKGKDVELRCDPISGHTALYWYRQSLGQGLEFLIYFQGNSAPDKSGLPSDRFSAERTGGSVSTLTIQRTQQEDSAVYLCASSLGLAAAGADTQYFGPGTRLTVL.

The chain has TRBV7-9 and TRBJ2-3; 8 bases are shared with TRBD2. CDR1 and CDR2 from the germline V gene are SEHNR and FQNEAQ (reference sequence). This CDR3 spans 14 amino acids. The ends lost 6 bases at V and 5 bases at J; junction bases unmatched: 7. The CDR3 spells CASRVVAGGDTQYF. Written as DNA, the CDR3 is TGTGCCAGCAGGGTCGTGGCGGGGGGAGATACGCAGTATTTT.

In this sample, this clonotype turned up a few times. The J gene is TRBJ2-1, the V gene TRBV3-1; D perhaps matches TRBD2 (6 bases). The CDR3 loop spans 15 amino acids. Germline CDR1 LGHDT, CDR2 YNNKEL (reference sequence). Trimming removed 4 bases from V and 0 bases from J, with 10 bases in between. For the CDR3, the DNA is TGTGCCAGCAGCCTCCGGGAGAGCTCCTACAATGAGCAGTTCTTC. Encoded protein: CASSLRESSYNEQFF.

The rearrangement joins TRBV7-2 to TRBJ2-1; perhaps TRBD2 as D (6 bases). The CDR3 runs 14 residues. The V end was cut by 2 bases, the J end by 9 bases, with 14 bases between. CDR1 and CDR2 from the germline V gene are SGHTA and FQGNSA. The chain's CDR3 is CASSLYTEGGEQFF. CDR3 sequence (DNA): TGTGCCAGCAGCTTATATACGGAGGGCGGTGAGCAGTTCTTC.

This clonotype has just a few counts. The rearrangement joins TRBV7-2 to TRBJ2-7, with 14 bases matching TRBD2. Germline V gene lookup returns CDR1 SGHTA and CDR2 FQGNSA. There are 17 residues in the CDR3. The junction had 8 bases not matched to a gene; V was cut back by 5 bases and J by 2 bases. Here the CDR3 reads CASSTGTSGSWTYEQYF. The CDR3 DNA is TGTGCCAGCAGCACCGGGACTAGCGGGAGTTGGACCTACGAGCAGTACTTC.

This clonotype was counted between two and nine times. The chain recombines TRBV7-9 with TRBJ2-4, with 8 positions matching TRBD1. Germline CDR1 SEHNR, CDR2 FQNEAQ (reference sequence). The CDR3 runs 15 residues. Germline trimming cut 5 bases from V and 11 bases from J; bases unmatched to any gene: 14. The CDR3 nucleotides read TGTGCCAGCAGCCGTGGACAGGGAAGGAGTTCTGTTCAGTACTTC. Its translation is CASSRGQGRSSVQYF.

The chain is built from TRBV7-6 and TRBJ2-5; 8 nucleotides agree with TRBD1. The J call may be faulty, since TRBJ2-7 better matches the DNA end. CDR1 and CDR2 (germline): SGHVS, FNYEAQ. There are 15 residues in the CDR3. The CDR3 here is CASSPRQDRDYEQYF. The CDR3 nucleotides are TGTGCCAGCAGCCCCCGGCAGGACAGGGACTACGAGCAGTACTTC.